This T cell receptor beta chain was sequenced for a study of shared clonotypes between healthy human individuals. Study conclusions and caveats: It was anticipated that sequencing depth would influence how many clonotypes donors shared.

V shed 0 bases and J shed 2 bases, with 11 bases lying between them. In germline, CDR1 is SQVTM, CDR2 ANQGSEA. The length of the CDR3 is 14 residues. For this clone: The antigen is undetermined.

Several immunoSEQ 96-well plates shared each subset's DNA, each plate a replicate. Per the study methods: Junction-only immunoSEQ sequences carried no quality scores, so filtering differed. The protocol was immunoSEQ multiplex PCR, while the TCRdb copy is restricted to in-frame clones and leaves out a portion. That table is the source of V, J and clone size, and D and trimming were worked out from the DNA. The profile shows roughly 2 million clones, over 85% of them singletons. The gene calls are TRBV29-1 and TRBJ2-7, with a weak D call TRBD2 (5 bases). This TCR derives from a man aged 18-30 years in good health. The sample consisted of naive CD4+ T cells sorted from blood. Subset indicated: CD45RA+ positively selected. The CDR3 spells CSVEEGRGTYEQYF. Here the CDR3 DNA reads TGCAGCGTTGAAGAAGGACGGGGAACCTACGAGCAGTACTTC.